The clone carrying this T cell receptor beta chain was seen more than once but under ten times. The antigen remains unidentified. The CDR3 loop spans 15 amino acids. CDR1 and CDR2 (germline): LNHDA, SQIVND (reference sequence). V dropped 2 bases and J dropped 7; count of bases not matched to a gene: 5. The source of the sample is a study of radiotherapy plus CTLA-4 blockade in lung cancer. Study-wide results and limits: In blood, early T cell clone dynamics reportedly predicted response best, together with interferon-beta. TCR clones of tumor origin grew in blood after radiotherapy plus ipilimumab.

Sequencing was performed with immunoSEQ multiplex PCR; in TCRdb, only in-frame clones are kept and a portion is missing. The sample has about 25,000 clones, 71% seen once. CTLA-4 blockade with ipilimumab, together with focal radiation, was given to patients with chemo-refractory metastatic non-small-cell lung cancer. This sequence originates from a human donor with non-small cell lung cancer whose response to radiotherapy plus ipilimumab could not be evaluated. The chain employs TRBV19 and TRBJ1-4; TRBD1 matches 9 bases. The sample consisted of peripheral blood, taken from a patient treated with radiotherapy plus ipilimumab. As DNA, the CDR3 is TGTGCCAGTAGTATATTTGGGACAGGGCGTGAAAAACTGTTTTTT. Its protein is CASSIFGTGREKLFF.